Each of the 28 T cell receptor beta chains below was sequenced from the same sample in a study of T-cell reconstitution after alpha-beta-depleted transplantation in children. Unique molecular identifiers tagged the TCRbeta library. TCRdb called the PCR reads again in MiXCR, with one record for every CDR3 protein. The sample records around 370,000 distinct CDR3 sequences, 15% to 20% being singletons. Sequencing was performed on PBMCs, mostly from graft donor cells, taken 360 days after TCRalphabeta/CD19-depleted stem cell transplant. These TCRs come from a male patient aged 2-15 years who had a stem cell transplant for acute lymphoblastic leukemia, so the T cells may come from the graft donor.

A few counts support this clonotype. This chain uses TRBV20-1 with TRBJ2-1; 10 nucleotides match TRBD2. The trim removed 3 bases at V and 6 bases at J, leaving 5 bases unmatched. The CDR3 totals 14 residues. Germline CDR1 reads DFQATT; CDR2 reads SNEGSKA (reference sequence). The CDR3 reads CSASSLAGVNEQFF. CDR3 coding DNA: TGCAGTGCTAGTAGCCTAGCGGGAGTCAATGAGCAGTTCTTC.

The chain employs TRBV12-3 or TRBV12-4 and TRBJ2-1; the D gene is possibly TRBD1 (6 bases). This CDR3 contains 16 residues. V lost 4 bases and J 0 bases, leaving 13 bases between the germline ends. CDR3 amino acids: CASSSGQGDSYNEQFF. CDR3 in DNA: TGTGCCAGCAGTTCGGGACAAGGGGACTCCTACAATGAGCAGTTCTTC.

V gene TRBV4-2 combines with J gene TRBJ2-1, with 9 bases aligning to TRBD2. The CDR3 loop spans 15 amino acids. Looked up from germline, CDR1 is LGHNA and CDR2 is YNFKEQ. After removal of 4 bases from V and 8 bases from J, the junction contained 9 bases not matched to a gene. CDR3 DNA: TGTGCCAGCAGCCTTACGGGGACTAGCCTGCATGAGCAGTTCTTC. Protein product: CASSLTGTSLHEQFF.

This clonotype has a count of ten or more. CDR3: CAIGRGAGEQFF. The CDR3 nucleotides are TGTGCCATCGGCCGGGGCGCTGGTGAGCAGTTCTTC. V gene TRBV10-3 combines with J gene TRBJ2-1; the D call may be TRBD1 or TRBD2 (5 bases each). From germline, CDR1 is ENHRY and CDR2 SYGVKD. Trimming took off 8 bases at V and 9 bases at J, with 14 bases between the two ends. The CDR3 spans 12 residues.

In the case of this clonotype: A read error may explain this, as a much larger clone is one base away. The chain has TRBV12-3 or TRBV12-4 and TRBJ2-3, with TRBD1 identical over 9 bases. J lost 7 bases, V lost 0 bases, and 5 bases had no gene match. The CDR3 length is 15 residues. The CDR3 protein is CASSLAGQGVHTQYF. The DNA of the CDR3 is TGTGCCAGCAGTTTAGCGGGACAGGGAGTACATACGCAGTATTTT.

This clonotype was detected ten times or more. The chain recombines TRBV28 with TRBJ2-3, with TRBD2 matching 7 bases. Looked up from germline, CDR1 is MDHEN and CDR2 is SYDVKM. The junction had 5 bases not matched to a gene; V was cut back by 4 bases and J by 4 bases. The CDR3 has 14 residues. The CDR3 sequence: CASSWTSYADTQYF. CDR3 nucleotides: TGTGCCAGCAGTTGGACTAGTTACGCAGATACGCAGTATTTT.

The J gene is TRBJ2-7, the V gene TRBV5-1; D might be TRBD2 (5 bases). V gave up 4 bases and J gave up 3 bases, with 11 bases separating them. Looked up from germline, CDR1 is SGHRS and CDR2 is YFSETQ. The CDR3 length is 13 residues. CDR3 in amino acids: CASSEGHHYEQYF. The CDR3 bases are TGCGCCAGCAGCGAGGGCCATCACTACGAGCAGTACTTC.

The gene calls are TRBV12-3 or TRBV12-4 and TRBJ1-5, with TRBD1 matching 7 bases. The J segment lost 5 bases and the V segment lost 5 bases, leaving 6 bases of the junction unmatched. The CDR3 covers 14 residues. CDR3: CASSHDRAHQPQHF. The CDR3 DNA reads TGTGCCAGCAGTCACGACAGGGCCCATCAGCCCCAGCATTTT.

This clonotype was counted between two and nine times. V and J are TRBV3-1 and TRBJ1-1; possibly TRBD1 for D (6 bases). V lost 7 bases and J 7 bases, leaving 19 bases between the germline ends. The CDR3 is 14 residues long. The V gene's germline CDR1 is LGHDT and CDR2 YNNKEL (reference sequence). In DNA form, the CDR3 reads TGTGCCAGCACCCTACGGGGGGCTGCTCATGAAGCTTTCTTT. The encoded protein is CASTLRGAAHEAFF.

Only a few counts were recorded for this clonotype. This chain connects TRBV28 to TRBJ2-7; 8 nucleotides match TRBD1. The V segment lost 3 bases and the J segment 0 bases; nucleotides outside the gene matches: 4. CDR3 length: 15 amino acids. Germline V gives CDR1 MDHEN, CDR2 SYDVKM. This CDR3 reads CASSFLTGDSYEQYF. In nucleotides, the CDR3 is TGTGCCAGCAGTTTCCTGACAGGGGACTCCTACGAGCAGTACTTC.

The genes are TRBV4-3 and TRBJ2-7; the D is unclear. Trimming took 1 base from V and 2 from J, leaving 9 bases between them. This CDR3 has 14 residues. CDR1 and CDR2 from the germline V gene are LGHNA and YSLEER. The CDR3 sequence is CASSQGHRAYEQYF. The CDR3 region has the DNA TGCGCCAGCAGCCAAGGTCACAGAGCCTACGAGCAGTACTTC.

The chain carries TRBV28 and TRBJ1-4; D is unresolved. V gave up 6 bases and J gave up 4 bases, with 9 bases separating them. The CDR3 contains 13 residues. Germline CDR1 reads MDHEN; CDR2 reads SYDVKM. CDR3 residues: CASRGGNNEKLFF. The CDR3 coding sequence is TGTGCCAGCAGGGGCGGAAATAATGAAAAACTGTTTTTT.

J is TRBJ2-1 and V is TRBV10-3; tentatively, D is TRBD2 (6 bases). The CDR3 is 17 amino acids. V lost 4 bases to trimming and J lost 1 base, with 17 bases between them. Germline lookup yields CDR1 ENHRY and CDR2 SYGVKD. The CDR3 region is CAISGGRRAVSYNEQFF. As DNA, the CDR3 is TGTGCCATCAGTGGAGGAAGGAGGGCCGTATCCTACAATGAGCAGTTCTTC.

This clonotype was detected a few times. J is TRBJ2-3 and V is TRBV14; D uncertain. The germline V gene encodes CDR1 SGHDN and CDR2 FVKESK. With 1 base removed from V and 0 bases from J, the gap between germline ends came to 8 bases. CDR3 length: 15 residues. The CDR3 DNA follows: TGTGCCAGCAGCCAAGTTAGACCTAGCACAGATACGCAGTATTTT. Translating gives CASSQVRPSTDTQYF.

The chain uses TRBV10-3 and TRBJ1-5; a weak D match, TRBD1 (6 bases). There are 13 residues in the CDR3. V was cut by 6 bases and J by 8 bases, with 14 bases left in between. Germline V gene data show CDR1 as ENHRY and CDR2 as SYGVKD. CDR3 bases: TGTGCCATCAGGCCCCAGGGGAGGGAGCCCCAGCATTTT. It specifies CAIRPQGREPQHF.

This clonotype has ten or more counts. This chain uses TRBV6-6 with TRBJ1-1, with TRBD1 identical over 7 bases. Trimming took 10 bases from V and 1 from J; bases not matched to a gene: 3. The CDR3 totals 12 residues. Germline values: CDR1 MNHNY, CDR2 SVGAGI (reference sequence). Here the CDR3 DNA reads TGTGCCACGGGACAGACGAACACTGAAGCTTTCTTT. Translated: CATGQTNTEAFF.

The chain carries TRBV5-1 and TRBJ2-2; D tentatively reads TRBD1 or TRBD2 (5 bases each). V shed 1 base and J shed 4 bases, with 14 bases lying between them. The V gene's germline CDR1 is SGHRS and CDR2 YFSETQ. The CDR3 is 16 amino acids. The CDR3 spells CASSLYPGRGTGELFF. Here the CDR3 DNA reads TGCGCCAGCAGCTTGTATCCGGGACGCGGCACCGGGGAGCTGTTTTTT.

The chain is built from TRBV10-3 and TRBJ2-3; the match to TRBD1 covers 8 bases. Germline V lookup: CDR1 ENHRY, CDR2 SYGVKD. Trimming at V came to 6 bases and at J to 1 base, leaving 6 bases not matched to a gene. There are 15 residues in the CDR3. As DNA, the CDR3 is TGTGCCATCAGGAACCCGGGACAGGGCACAGATACGCAGTATTTT. It translates to CAIRNPGQGTDTQYF.

This chain links TRBV12-3 or TRBV12-4 with TRBJ2-5, with 11 nucleotides matching TRBD2. CDR3 length equals 20 residues. Trimming at V came to 5 bases and at J to 2 bases, leaving 19 bases not matched to a gene. CDR3 nucleotides: TGTGCCAGCAGTCATCCTAAACCATCGGTAGCGGGAGGGGATCAAGAGACCCAGTACTTC. Protein: CASSHPKPSVAGGDQETQYF.

Comments on this clonotype: A read error may be the cause here, since a much bigger clone is one base away. CDR3 protein: CATSDLAGTEAFF. CDR3 nucleotides: TGTGCCACCAGTGATTTGGCAGGCACTGAAGCTTTCTTT. The chain employs TRBV24-1 and TRBJ1-1; D remains ambiguous. This CDR3 has 13 amino acids. The germline V and J ends were trimmed by 0 bases and 4 bases, with 5 bases remaining between them. CDR1 is KGHDR and CDR2 is SFDVKD in the germline V gene.

This sequence joins TRBV30 and TRBJ2-2, with a weak D call TRBD2 (6 bases). The CDR3 contains 16 residues. V lost 0 bases to trimming and J lost 1 base, with 12 bases between them. Germline V CDR1 and CDR2: GTSNPN, SVGIG (reference sequence). In nucleotides, the CDR3 is TGTGCCTGGAGTGTAAGTCGACTAGGGAACACCGGGGAGCTGTTTTTT. Translation gives CAWSVSRLGNTGELFF.

This clonotype was recorded at least ten times. This chain joins TRBV4-3 and TRBJ2-7; the match to TRBD1 covers 9 bases. The CDR3 contains 14 residues. Germline loops: CDR1 LGHNA, CDR2 YSLEER. After removal of 2 bases from V and 2 bases from J, the junction contained 1 base not matched to a gene. Here the CDR3 DNA reads TGCGCCAGCAGCCAAAGACAGGGGGCCTACGAGCAGTACTTC. Translating gives CASSQRQGAYEQYF.

This rearrangement joins TRBV2 to TRBJ2-7, with 12 bases fitting TRBD2. The V gene end was trimmed by 6 bases and the J gene end by 2 bases; junction bases not matched to a gene: 20. CDR3 length equals 20 residues. Germline CDR1 SNHLY, CDR2 FYNNEI. This CDR3 reads CASRASTVPSGRGGPYEQYF. CDR3 sequence (DNA): TGTGCCAGCAGGGCCTCTACTGTGCCTAGCGGGAGGGGGGGACCCTACGAGCAGTACTTC.

This chain connects TRBV4-1 to TRBJ2-4; the match to TRBD2 covers 13 bases. CDR1 and CDR2 from the germline V gene are MGHRA and YSYEKL. V lost 1 base to trimming and J lost 0 bases; unmatched junction nucleotides: 3. The CDR3 has 18 residues. For the CDR3, the DNA is TGCGCCAGCAGCCAAGTGGGACTAGCGGGACTAGCCAAAAACATTCAGTACTTC. It encodes CASSQVGLAGLAKNIQYF.

This clonotype was observed a few times. The V gene is TRBV6-5, the J gene TRBJ1-6; TRBD1 agrees at 7 bases. The CDR3 spans 15 residues. V trimming: 6 bases; J trimming: 5 bases; junction bases outside the gene matches: 7. Germline V gene sequence: CDR1 MNHEY, CDR2 SVGAGI. CDR3 DNA: TGTGCCAGCAGAGTATCCGGGACAGATAATTCACCCCTCCACTTT. Residues: CASRVSGTDNSPLHF.

A few counts support this clonotype. This chain joins TRBV19 and TRBJ2-4; 9 nucleotides align to TRBD1. The ends lost 6 bases at V and 6 bases at J; junction bases unmatched: 9. Germline loops: CDR1 LNHDA, CDR2 SQIVND (reference sequence). The CDR3 runs to 15 residues. CDR3 in amino acids: CASSTGQGEGNIQYF. CDR3 DNA sequence: TGTGCCAGTAGCACGGGACAGGGCGAAGGAAACATTCAGTACTTC.

The sample holds a few counts of this clonotype. The V gene is TRBV7-6, the J gene TRBJ2-2; D is possibly TRBD1 (6 bases). CDR1 and CDR2 (germline): SGHVS, FNYEAQ. Trimming removed 5 bases at V and 5 bases at J, with 18 bases between. The CDR3 runs 16 residues. The CDR3 nucleotides read TGTGCCAGCAGCCCCACGACAGGCCCGGGGACCGGGGAGCTGTTTTTT. Translated: CASSPTTGPGTGELFF. Based on the CDR3 plus reference TRBV7-6 and TRBJ2-2, the full variable domain is GAGVSQSPRYKVTKRGQDVALRCDPISGHVSLYWYRQALGQGPEFLTYFNYEAQQDKSGLPNDRFSAERPEGSISTLTIQRTEQRDSAMYRCASSPTTGPGTGELFFGEGSRLTVL.

This clonotype was counted ten times or more. The chain uses TRBV6-5 and TRBJ2-2; D is unresolved. The CDR3 is made up of 14 amino acids. Trimming removed 4 bases from V and 7 bases from J, with 13 bases in between. Germline loops: CDR1 MNHEY, CDR2 SVGAGI. CDR3 DNA sequence: TGTGCCAGCAGTTCCCCCTCAGAGAGCGGGGAGCTGTTTTTT. Translated, it gives CASSSPSESGELFF.